The 18 T cell receptor beta chains presented below share a single source sample, sequenced in a study of blood T cell repertoires in COVID-19. Measured with immunoSEQ multiplex PCR; TCRdb has only the in-frame clones, and not every one. The data show over 200,000 clones, over 75% seen once. The sequencing sample was made of peripheral blood. Receptors originate from a man older than 75 with acute or convalescent COVID-19.

V usage is TRBV13 and J usage is TRBJ2-3; 8 bases match TRBD1. V lost 1 base, J lost 2 bases, and 14 bases stayed unmatched. The CDR3 loop spans 19 amino acids. CDR1 and CDR2 from the germline V gene are PRHDT and FYEKMQ (reference sequence). CDR3 sequence reads: CASSLVWGMDRADTDTQYF. CDR3 DNA: TGTGCCAGCAGCTTAGTTTGGGGGATGGACAGGGCGGACACAGATACGCAGTATTTT.

V usage is TRBV6-5 and J usage is TRBJ2-3; 11 bases are a match to TRBD2. Trimming at V came to 6 bases and at J to 5 bases, leaving 7 bases not matched to a gene. The CDR3 covers 15 residues. The germline CDR1 and CDR2 sequences are MNHEY and SVGAGI. The CDR3 reads CASRVLAGAGDTQYF. The DNA of the CDR3 is TGTGCCAGCAGGGTACTAGCGGGAGCGGGAGATACGCAGTATTTT.

This clone was detected only once. V gene TRBV7-2 combines with J gene TRBJ1-1; D is perhaps TRBD1 (5 bases). Germline V CDR1 and CDR2: SGHTA, FQGNSA. Trimming removed 1 base at V and 0 bases at J, with 9 bases between. This CDR3 is 15 amino acids long. The DNA of the CDR3 is TGTGCCAGCAGCTTAGAGACAGCTATGAACACTGAAGCTTTCTTT. Residues: CASSLETAMNTEAFF. The complete variable domain, with remaining parts taken from reference TRBV7-2 and TRBJ1-1, reads GAGVSQSPSNKVTEKGKDVELRCDPISGHTALYWYRQSLGQGLEFLIYFQGNSAPDKSGLPSDRFSAERTGGSVSTLTIQRTQQEDSAVYLCASSLETAMNTEAFFGQGTRLTVV.

This CDR3 reads CASSLGAVSGANVLTF. CDR3 bases: TGTGCCAGCAGCTTAGGAGCGGTTTCAGGGGCCAACGTCCTGACTTTC. The chain has TRBV7-2 and TRBJ2-6, with D possibly TRBD2 on 5 matching bases. Germline-derived CDR1 and CDR2 are SGHTA and FQGNSA. The V gene lost 1 base and the J gene lost 4 bases, with 11 bases spanning the gap. CDR3 size: 16 residues.

The rearrangement uses TRBV6-4 and TRBJ2-1; the match to TRBD2 covers 12 bases. After removal of 2 bases from V and 3 bases from J, the junction contained 11 bases not matched to a gene. The CDR3 is 19 residues long. Germline V gene lookup returns CDR1 MRHNA and CDR2 SNTAGT. In DNA form, the CDR3 reads TGTGCCAGCAGTGACCCCAACTACGGACTAGCGGGAAACTACAATGAGCAGTTCTTC. It encodes CASSDPNYGLAGNYNEQFF.

This chain connects TRBV6-5 to TRBJ1-4; 9 nucleotides align to TRBD1. J lost 5 bases, V lost 6 bases, and 4 bases had no gene match. There are 14 residues in the CDR3. Germline values: CDR1 MNHEY, CDR2 SVGAGI. The CDR3 is CASSLQGANEKLFF. CDR3 nucleotide sequence: TGTGCCAGCAGCTTACAGGGGGCGAATGAAAAACTGTTTTTT.

V is TRBV27 and J is TRBJ1-1; 7 positions agree with TRBD1. The CDR3 is 14 residues long. Germline CDR1 and CDR2: MNHEY and SMNVEV (reference sequence). The V and J ends lost 2 bases and 11 bases, in that order; junction bases with no gene match: 11. CDR3 residues: CASSLHRGVGGAFF. In nucleotides, the CDR3 is TGTGCCAGCAGTTTACACAGGGGAGTTGGAGGGGCTTTCTTT.

The gene calls are TRBV19 and TRBJ2-1; D is unclear. Looked up from germline, CDR1 is LNHDA and CDR2 is SQIVND (reference sequence). CDR3 size: 17 residues. V gave up 7 bases and J gave up 1 base, with 20 bases separating them. The CDR3 region is CASTDRLDPRSYNEQFF. DNA for the CDR3: TGTGCCAGTACCGATCGGCTAGACCCTCGATCCTACAATGAGCAGTTCTTC.

The rearrangement links TRBV7-9 to TRBJ1-1; D perhaps matches TRBD1 (6 bases). Germline V gene sequence: CDR1 SEHNR, CDR2 FQNEAQ (reference sequence). V was pared by 4 bases and J by 1 base, with 19 bases between. CDR3 length: 17 residues. CDR3 DNA: TGTGCCAGCAGCTCAAGTCCCGGGACAAGGGAGAACACTGAAGCTTTCTTT. Protein product: CASSSSPGTRENTEAFF. The entire variable domain, with the rest obtained from reference TRBV7-9 and TRBJ1-1, is as follows: DTGVSQNPRHKITKRGQNVTFRCDPISEHNRLYWYRQTLGQGPEFLTYFQNEAQLEKSRLLSDRFSAERPKGSFSTLEIQRTEQGDSAMYLCASSSSPGTRENTEAFFGQGTRLTVV.

V is TRBV11-2 and J is TRBJ1-2, with 7 positions matching TRBD1. Germline assignment: CDR1 SGHAT and CDR2 FQNNGV. V shed 5 bases, J shed 0 bases, and the junction held 6 bases outside the gene matches. The CDR3 totals 15 residues. CDR3 nucleotides: TGTGCCAGCAGCAAAGGGACAGACCCTAACTATGGCTACACCTTC. Translation gives CASSKGTDPNYGYTF.

V usage is TRBV7-2 and J usage is TRBJ2-1; 11 bases match TRBD2. J was trimmed by 7 bases and V by 5 bases; bases with no gene match: 7. The CDR3 runs to 15 residues. Germline assignment: CDR1 SGHTA and CDR2 FQGNSA. The DNA of the CDR3 is TGTGCCAGCAGCACCCTAGCGGGAGGTTGGAATGAGCAGTTCTTC. Its translation: CASSTLAGGWNEQFF.

This clone was found a few times. DNA of the CDR3: TGTGCCAGCTCACCCGACGGGTACCAAGAGACCCAGTACTTC. Residues: CASSPDGYQETQYF. The chain couples TRBV18 to TRBJ2-5; D is ambiguous. CDR1 and CDR2 from the germline V gene are KGHSH and LQKENI. This CDR3 spans 14 amino acids. Trimming took 3 bases from V and 0 from J, leaving 8 bases between them.

V usage is TRBV10-3 and J usage is TRBJ2-7; 7 nucleotides align to TRBD2. The V segment lost 3 bases and the J segment 7 bases; nucleotides outside the gene matches: 6. The CDR3 is 13 residues long. Germline V CDR1 and CDR2: ENHRY, SYGVKD. This CDR3 is CAISEAREGEQYV. The CDR3 DNA sequence: TGTGCCATCAGTGAAGCCAGGGAGGGAGAGCAGTACGTC.

In the case of this clone: Additional DNA sequences in this sample encode the identical CDR3. The chain combines TRBV19 with TRBJ2-5; no definite D call. Trimming shortened V by 3 bases and J by 5 bases, and 4 bases separated the two germline ends. This CDR3 has 11 amino acids. Per the germline V gene, CDR1 is LNHDA and CDR2 is SQIVND (reference sequence). The CDR3 loop reads CASSIRETQYF. In DNA, the CDR3 is TGTGCCAGTAGTATTCGGGAGACCCAGTACTTC.

The V and J genes are TRBV7-2 and TRBJ1-1; D possibly corresponds to TRBD1 (5 bases). This CDR3 is built from 13 residues. V was pared by 3 bases and J by 6 bases, with 11 bases between. CDR1 SGHTA and CDR2 FQGNSA come from the germline V gene. Here the CDR3 DNA reads TGTGCCAGCAGCTTTGGGGGGATCGCTGAAGCTTTCTTT. Residues: CASSFGGIAEAFF.

V is TRBV5-6 and J is TRBJ1-2, with D possibly matching TRBD1 (6 bases). CDR3 length: 13 residues. The V and J ends lost 0 bases and 8 bases respectively, with 11 bases between them. Germline CDR1 and CDR2: SGHDT and YYEEEE. CDR3 region: CASSLGQAGGYTF. The CDR3 nucleotides read TGTGCCAGCAGCTTGGGACAGGCCGGAGGCTACACCTTC.

V gene TRBV19 combines with J gene TRBJ2-5, with D possibly TRBD2 on 7 matching bases. CDR1 and CDR2 (germline): LNHDA, SQIVND (reference sequence). V was shortened by 0 bases and J by 7 bases, with 12 bases between the two germline ends. There are 14 residues in the CDR3. CDR3 sequence: CASSIDQGGGTQYF. The CDR3 nucleotides read TGTGCCAGTAGTATAGATCAAGGGGGGGGGACCCAGTACTTC.

This sequence joins TRBV19 and TRBJ2-1, with 7 positions matching TRBD2. CDR1 is LNHDA and CDR2 is SQIVND in the germline V gene (reference sequence). CDR3 length equals 14 residues. Trimming cost V 4 bases and J 8 bases; bases outside gene matches: 8. The CDR3 here is CASSTYNAGDEQFF. The CDR3, as DNA: TGTGCCAGTAGTACCTATAACGCGGGGGATGAGCAGTTCTTC. Full variable domain (remainder filled in from reference TRBV19 and TRBJ2-1): DGGITQSPKYLFRKEGQNVTLSCEQNLNHDAMYWYRQDPGQGLRLIYYSQIVNDFQKGDIAEGYSVSREKKESFPLTVTSAQKNPTAFYLCASSTYNAGDEQFFGPGTRLTVL.